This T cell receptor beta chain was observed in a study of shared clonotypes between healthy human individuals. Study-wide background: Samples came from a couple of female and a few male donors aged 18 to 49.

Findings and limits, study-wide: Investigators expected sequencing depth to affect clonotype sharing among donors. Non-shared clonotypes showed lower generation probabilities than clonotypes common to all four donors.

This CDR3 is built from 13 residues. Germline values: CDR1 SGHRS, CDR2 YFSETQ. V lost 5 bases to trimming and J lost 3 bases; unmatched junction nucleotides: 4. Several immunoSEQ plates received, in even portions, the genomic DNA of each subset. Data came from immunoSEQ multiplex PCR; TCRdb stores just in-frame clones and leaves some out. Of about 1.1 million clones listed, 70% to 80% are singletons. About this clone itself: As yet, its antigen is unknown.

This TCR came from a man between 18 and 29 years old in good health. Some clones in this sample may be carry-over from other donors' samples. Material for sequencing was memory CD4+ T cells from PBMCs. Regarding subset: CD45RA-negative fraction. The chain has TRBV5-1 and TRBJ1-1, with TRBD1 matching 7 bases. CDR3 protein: CASSSQGDTEAFF. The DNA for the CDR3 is TGCGCCAGCAGTTCCCAGGGGGACACTGAAGCTTTCTTT.